Following are 13 T cell receptor beta chains from one sample sequenced in a study of metastatic and nonmetastatic thyroid tumors. TCRdb called clones again from the PCR reads with MiXCR. The data hold some 93,000 clones, with about 13% observed a single time. Among the patients, none had received any treatment before thyroid surgery. The specimen sequenced was blood. These receptors came from a female donor with papillary thyroid cancer or a benign thyroid nodule (not recorded which). Some clones in this sample may be carry-over from other donors' samples.

The sample holds many counts of this clone. The chain uses TRBV19 and TRBJ1-3, with D possibly matching TRBD1 (6 bases). This CDR3 is 15 amino acids long. Germline values: CDR1 LNHDA, CDR2 SQIVND (reference sequence). Trimming cost V 6 bases and J 0 bases, with 12 bases left between them. Here the CDR3 reads CASRRDRSSGNTIYF. The CDR3, as DNA: TGTGCCAGTAGGAGAGACAGGAGCTCTGGAAACACCATATATTTT.

This clone occurred many times. The chain combines TRBV7-2 with TRBJ2-1; TRBD1 matches at 7 bases. The J segment lost 2 bases and the V segment lost 5 bases, leaving 12 bases of the junction unmatched. The CDR3 runs 17 residues. Germline CDR1 is SGHTA and CDR2 is FQGNSA. The CDR3 loop is CASSLPPGTETYNEQFF. CDR3 DNA sequence: TGTGCCAGCAGCCTACCCCCCGGGACAGAGACCTACAATGAGCAGTTCTTC.

This clone was found many times. The chain uses TRBV6-1 and TRBJ2-2; 12 bases map to TRBD2. The CDR3 contains 16 residues. The germline V gene has CDR1 MNHNS and CDR2 SASEGT. V lost 6 bases to trimming and J lost 2 bases; unmatched junction nucleotides: 4. The CDR3 is CASRSTSGSNTGELFF. In DNA form, the CDR3 reads TGTGCCAGCAGGTCGACTAGCGGGAGTAACACCGGGGAGCTGTTTTTT.

This clone was recorded many times. The V and J genes are TRBV7-2 and TRBJ1-2; D may be TRBD1 (5 bases). The germline CDR1 and CDR2 sequences are SGHTA and FQGNSA. V shed 5 bases and J shed 4 bases, with 17 bases lying between them. This CDR3 has 15 amino acids. The DNA of the CDR3 is TGTGCCAGCAGCCTAACCATCCCAGGGTCCTATGGCTACACCTTC. It specifies CASSLTIPGSYGYTF.

This clone was seen at least ten times. This chain uses TRBV6-2 or TRBV6-3 with TRBJ2-4; possible D gene TRBD2, 6 bases. The CDR3 is 12 residues long. The germline V and J ends were trimmed by 8 bases and 12 bases, with 17 bases remaining between them. CDR1 is MNHEY and CDR2 is SVGEGT in the germline V gene. The CDR3 coding sequence is TGTGCCAGCGGAGTATCGCGGGGTCCTCAGTACTTC. Its protein is CASGVSRGPQYF.

This clone was detected ten times or more. The V and J genes are TRBV3-1 and TRBJ1-1; D is perhaps TRBD1 (6 bases). Germline lookup yields CDR1 LGHDT and CDR2 YNNKEL (reference sequence). This CDR3 has 14 residues. V was cut by 3 bases and J by 4 bases, with 12 bases left in between. Here the CDR3 reads CASSHLGQFTEAFF. CDR3 DNA sequence: TGTGCCAGCAGCCACCTCGGACAGTTCACTGAAGCTTTCTTT.

Notes on this clone: One base away lies a much larger clone, so this may be a sequencing read error. The chain recombines TRBV28 with TRBJ2-3; D is possibly TRBD1 (6 bases). CDR1 and CDR2 from the germline V gene are MDHEN and SYDVKM. V dropped 9 bases and J dropped 2 bases, with 21 bases sitting between them. CDR3 length: 16 amino acids. The CDR3 reads CASLSPGQTATDTQYF. CDR3 bases: TGTGCCAGTCTATCTCCTGGACAGACGGCCACAGATACGCAGTATTTT.

The table lists this clone with many counts. The rearrangement links TRBV11-1 to TRBJ2-6, with TRBD2 matching 12 bases. V lost 5 bases and J lost 4; bases outside the gene matches: 6. Germline V gives CDR1 SGHAT, CDR2 FQDESV (reference sequence). This CDR3 has 17 amino acids. The DNA of the CDR3 is TGTGCCAGCAGCAGACTAGCGGGAGTGACAGGGGCCAACGTCCTGACTTTC. Protein product: CASSRLAGVTGANVLTF.

The table lists this clone with many counts. V usage is TRBV24-1 and J usage is TRBJ1-2; D might be TRBD1 (6 bases). Germline V lookup: CDR1 KGHDR, CDR2 SFDVKD. V shed 11 bases and J shed 1 base, with 22 bases lying between them. CDR3 length equals 16 residues. CDR3 loop: CANTIAGTNNNYGYTF. The DNA of the CDR3 is TGTGCCAATACGATCGCCGGGACAAACAATAACTATGGCTACACCTTC.

This clone was detected a few times. Other DNA sequences in this specimen translate into the identical CDR3. The chain is built from TRBV28 and TRBJ2-2; 7 bases align to TRBD1. The CDR3 sequence is 13 residues long. V trimming: 4 bases; J trimming: 5 bases; junction bases outside the gene matches: 1. The V gene's germline CDR1 is MDHEN and CDR2 SYDVKM. The CDR3 DNA follows: TGTGCCAGCAGTTACAGGGGAACCGGGGAGCTGTTTTTT. Its translation is CASSYRGTGELFF.

This clone was seen repeatedly, ten times or more. The chain has TRBV25-1 and TRBJ2-7; 7 bases agree with TRBD2. This CDR3 has 13 residues. CDR1 MGHDK and CDR2 SYGVNS come from the germline V gene. V lost 6 bases to trimming and J lost 3 bases; unmatched junction nucleotides: 5. In DNA form, the CDR3 reads TGTGCCAGCAGGGACTCTAGCGGCTACGAGCAGTACTTC. Translated, it gives CASRDSSGYEQYF.

This clone was counted at least ten times. V and J are TRBV6-2 or TRBV6-3 and TRBJ1-5; D is possibly TRBD1 (6 bases). The CDR3 extends over 15 amino acids. V lost 7 bases to trimming and J lost 2 bases, with 15 bases between them. CDR1 is MNHEY and CDR2 is SVGEGT in the germline V gene. The CDR3 loop is CASMGGLSGNQPQHF. CDR3 DNA: TGTGCCAGCATGGGGGGGCTTAGCGGCAATCAGCCCCAGCATTTT.

This clone has at least ten counts. The chain couples TRBV6-2 or TRBV6-3 to TRBJ2-5, with D possibly called TRBD1 or TRBD2 (5 bases each). V was clipped by 2 bases and J by 9 bases, with 19 bases between them. Per germline, CDR1 MNHEY and CDR2 SVGEGT. This CDR3 is 15 amino acids long. For the CDR3, the DNA is TGTGCCAGCAGTTACCTGGGACGGGGCTTATCGGCCCAGTACTTC. It specifies CASSYLGRGLSAQYF.